Presented here are 4 T cell receptor beta chains from one specimen sequenced in a study of OX40 agonist ivuxolimab in advanced cancers. The table came from immunoSEQ multiplex PCR; TCRdb's copy has only in-frame clones and leaves some out. The sample lists approximately 68,000 clones; more than 90% were seen once. The sample consisted of CD4+ or CD8+ T cells sorted from blood, taken in a trial of the OX40 agonist ivuxolimab. These receptors were taken from an adult with an advanced solid tumor such as melanoma, head and neck, liver or kidney cancer.

As concerns this clone: An end of the junction does not agree with germline; a read error may underlie this. The chain recombines TRBV7-2 with TRBJ2-7; no clear D gene. This CDR3 is 14 amino acids long. Germline values: CDR1 SGHTA, CDR2 FQGNSA. The CDR3 sequence is CASSLGVSSDEQYF. The DNA of the CDR3 is TGTGCCAGCAGCCTAGGAGTTTCCTCCGACGAGCAGTACTTC.

The genes are TRBV6-4 and TRBJ1-2, with a weak D call TRBD1 (5 bases). Trimming cost V 2 bases and J 6 bases, with 10 bases left between them. CDR3 length equals 13 residues. The germline V gene has CDR1 MRHNA and CDR2 SNTAGT. The CDR3 DNA follows: TGTGCCAGCAGTGACGATCCAGGGAATGGCTACACCTTC. Encoded protein: CASSDDPGNGYTF.

V gene TRBV30 combines with J gene TRBJ2-7; weak D call: TRBD1 (6 bases). The CDR3 length is 14 residues. Between the trimmed V and J ends, which lost 2 bases and 2 bases, there was a span of 13 bases. CDR1 is GTSNPN and CDR2 is SVGIG in the germline V gene (reference sequence). The CDR3 coding sequence is TGTGCCTGGAGTCTTGGCAGGGGTGCCTACGAGCAGTACTTC. Its translation: CAWSLGRGAYEQYF.

The genes are TRBV5-6 and TRBJ1-1; D is unresolved. Germline-derived CDR1 and CDR2 are SGHDT and YYEEEE. Trimming removed 0 bases at V and 7 bases at J, with 10 bases between. The length of the CDR3 is 13 residues. The CDR3 sequence is CASSLGRPNEAFF. The CDR3 bases are TGTGCCAGCAGCTTGGGCAGGCCAAATGAAGCTTTCTTT.